This note documents a single TCR beta chain sequence. These data belong to a study of CD4+ T cells in melanoma. The table came from immunoSEQ multiplex PCR; TCRdb's copy has only in-frame clones and leaves some out. The sample lists roughly 54,000 clones, 75% to 90% occurring once. CDR1 is SGHAT and CDR2 is FQNNGV in the germline V gene. The V end was cut by 7 bases, the J end by 9 bases, with 21 bases between. This CDR3 region has 14 residues. Sequencing was done on a sample of peripheral blood. This rearrangement joins TRBV11-2 to TRBJ2-5, with a tentative D call TRBD1 (6 bases). This sequence originates from a human donor with melanoma. The CDR3 protein is CASNLGQLEKSQYF. The CDR3, as DNA: TGTGCCAGCAACCTAGGACAGTTAGAGAAGTCCCAGTACTTC.